The source of this T cell receptor (beta chain) is a study of graft-versus-host responses after intestinal transplantation (dated by TCRdb to about 2021). The study in broad terms: Recipients received multivisceral, liver-intestinal, or isolated intestinal transplants. A peak of at least 4% donor T cells among recipient peripheral blood mononuclear cells was the definition used for donor T cell macrochimerism. Rather than going through the commercial service, samples from three later patients were sequenced in-house on an Illumina MiSeq and processed with MiXCR. Bulk TCR-beta CDR3 sequencing was used to track graft-versus-host and host-versus-graft alloreactive T cell clones in the graft, circulation and bone marrow after intestinal transplantation. To identify alloreactive clones, pre-transplant mixed lymphocyte reaction products were sequenced and then compared with unstimulated pre-transplant donor and recipient T cells. Anti-thymocyte globulin induction was given to all recipients, followed by maintenance tacrolimus and steroids for approximately 3 years. A cohort of more than 20 intestinal transplant recipients, including one retransplant, was enrolled, and a few patients lacking pretransplant specimens were excluded.

This clone was counted between two and nine times. No antigen is known for it. No much larger clone is present one base from it, and per-base qualities are unavailable. Dithiothreitol, EDTA incubations and collagenase D digestion were used to isolate intraepithelial and lamina propria lymphocytes from graft specimens. Serial intestinal graft biopsy specimens collected up to 600 days after transplant underwent bulk TCR-beta sequencing. Receptor libraries were prepared by the immunoSEQ multiplex PCR assay. For most patients, genomic DNA was subjected to high-throughput TCR-beta CDR3 sequencing by Adaptive Biotechnologies. From the authors' description of their analysis: Adaptive's ImmunoSEQ software was the source of the TCR sequencing data for approximately 18 patients, while a few other patients were processed with MiXCR and VDJtools. CDR3 nucleotide sequences shared between donor and recipient were removed because the origin of such sequences could not be assigned. To count as alloreactive, a clone needed at least 2-fold expansion over unstimulated cells and a minimum CFSE-low frequency of 0.002% (template counts) or 0.001% (read counts). Clones were considered mappable if detected in sequenced pre-transplant spleen, lymph node, or MLR CFSE-low populations of the donor or recipient. The cumulative frequency of alloreactive clones was calculated as a percentage of all sequences, weighted by copy number. The source is immuneACCESS, and TCRdb retained only in-frame sequences with V and J called. Part of the clones is not carried over; for the studies checked, unresolved V genes explain less than half of this, and the remainder is unexplained. The V and J calls and clone size were taken over from that table, and D and trimming were inferred from the DNA. The sample data list approximately 7,000 clones, and 55% to 75% of these were observed just once. In total, the top ten clones hold about 19% of the sample.

Results and caveats for the whole study, not just this receptor: In patients with donor T cell macrochimerism, the allografts had high GvH to HvG T cell clonal ratios. GvH clones were detected in recipient bone marrow, and some of these GvH clones were observed earlier in ileal mucosa or blood, consistent with an intestinal mucosal origin. Early after transplant, declines in HvG clones were associated with peak levels of circulating GvH clones. Conclusions were limited by the relatively low number and heterogeneity of intestinal transplant patients.

Based on the germline V gene, the CDR1 and CDR2 sequences are SGHAT and FQNNGV. The junction shows trimming of 7 bases on V and 1 base on J, and the gene matches do not reach 12 bases of it. The CDR3 measures 16 amino acids from cysteine to phenylalanine. The CDR3 DNA has 48 bases and is translated from base 1. Sequencing was performed on ileum tissue, taken around 33 weeks after intestinal transplantation. In this chain, TRBV11-2 is recombined with TRBJ2-5, with 7 bases aligning to TRBD1. The source of this sequence is a human patient who received an intestinal transplant, so some T cells may come from the graft donor. Here the CDR3 is given as CASTSQGPDSQETQYF. The bases read TGTGCCAGCACCTCACAGGGGCCAGATAGCCAAGAGACCCAGTACTTC.